This entry lists 4 T cell receptor beta chains sequenced from one sample in a study of T cell repertoires in cytomegalovirus infection. One entry per CDR3 protein, called by TCRdb with MiXCR from the reads. The data contain 250,000 to 300,000 distinct CDR3 sequences, more than 20% of them seen just once; the ten biggest clones take up approximately 15%. The sample taken for sequencing was PBMCs. These receptors came from a human donor in good health (CMV status not recorded). Some clones in this sample may be carry-over from other donors' samples.

This clonotype came up many times. The chain joins TRBV10-3 to TRBJ2-1; 7 nucleotides agree with TRBD2. From germline, CDR1 is ENHRY and CDR2 SYGVKD. This CDR3 comprises 15 residues. The V and J ends lost 3 bases and 0 bases, in that order; junction bases with no gene match: 2. Here the CDR3 reads CAISESGGSYNEQFF. The CDR3 coding sequence is TGTGCCATCAGTGAATCGGGGGGCTCCTACAATGAGCAGTTCTTC.

In its sample, this clonotype was seen a few times. The V and J genes are TRBV5-5 and TRBJ2-3; weak D call: TRBD1 (5 bases). Germline CDR1 reads SGHKS; CDR2 reads YYEKEE (reference sequence). The V end lost 4 bases, the J end lost 5 bases, and 17 bases lay between the germline ends. The CDR3 is 15 residues long. The CDR3 sequence is CASSPQGKSEDTQYF. In nucleotides, the CDR3 is TGTGCCAGCAGCCCGCAGGGAAAGAGCGAAGATACGCAGTATTTT.

This chain connects TRBV29-1 to TRBJ2-7, with a possible D match to TRBD1 (6 bases). Germline V gene sequence: CDR1 SQVTM, CDR2 ANQGSEA. The CDR3 totals 12 residues. Between the trimmed V and J ends, which lost 7 bases and 1 base, there was a span of 11 bases. CDR3 sequence: CSGSQGSYEQYF. The CDR3 DNA reads as TGCAGCGGATCACAGGGATCCTACGAGCAGTACTTC.

This clonotype has ten or more counts. V is TRBV7-2 and J is TRBJ1-5, with D perhaps matching TRBD1 (5 bases). This CDR3 spans 15 amino acids. Looked up from germline, CDR1 is SGHTA and CDR2 is FQGNSA. Trimming stripped 5 bases from V and 1 base from J, with 12 bases between. CDR3 region: CASSRGPESNQPQHF. CDR3 in DNA: TGTGCCAGCAGCCGGGGACCGGAGAGCAATCAGCCCCAGCATTTT.